This record looks at one TCR beta chain sequence and its context. The CDR3 runs to 15 residues. Trimming pared 1 base from V and 0 bases from J, leaving 9 bases between. CDR1 is MGHRA, CDR2 YSYEKL, per germline. This sample stems from a study of control samples from healthy donors and cancer patients. This table comes from immunoSEQ multiplex PCR, and its TCRdb copy is limited to in-frame clones, with some not included. Among around 170,000 clones listed, 90% were seen once. The sequence came from a woman between 50 and 59 years old in good health. The gene calls are TRBV4-1 and TRBJ1-1; a possible D gene is TRBD1 (5 bases). Source material: blood. This chain's CDR3 is CASSQGQGVNTEAFF. Written as DNA, the CDR3 is TGCGCCAGCAGCCAAGGGCAGGGAGTGAACACTGAAGCTTTCTTT.